The 17 T cell receptor beta chains below were found in one sample sequenced in a study of blood T cell repertoires in COVID-19. The table came from immunoSEQ multiplex PCR; TCRdb's copy has only in-frame clones and leaves some out. The sample includes 300,000 to 350,000 clones, about 85% of them seen just once. The sample taken for sequencing was peripheral blood. All receptors derive from a man between 18 and 35 years old with active or convalescent COVID-19.

The J gene is TRBJ2-5, the V gene TRBV10-2, with 9 bases that match TRBD2. J gave up 10 bases and V 3 bases, and 12 bases lay outside the gene matches. This CDR3 region has 15 residues. Germline V gene sequence: CDR1 WSHSY, CDR2 SAAADI. CDR3 coding DNA: TGCGCCAGCAGTGACCTGACTAGCGGCGAGATCGACCAGTACTTC. It encodes CASSDLTSGEIDQYF.

The V call is TRBV7-2, the J call TRBJ2-4; TRBD1 matches at 9 bases. The CDR3 has 13 residues. J lost 7 bases, V lost 5 bases, and 3 bases had no gene match. The germline V gene encodes CDR1 SGHTA and CDR2 FQGNSA. The DNA for the CDR3 is TGTGCCAGCAGCCGAGGACAGGGGAACATTCAGTACTTC. Amino acid sequence: CASSRGQGNIQYF.

The V call is TRBV19, the J call TRBJ2-7; the match to TRBD2 covers 7 bases. Germline values: CDR1 LNHDA, CDR2 SQIVND (reference sequence). This CDR3 contains 13 residues. V was pared by 6 bases and J by 3 bases, with 5 bases of the junction left unmatched. The CDR3 loop reads CASSFGGGYEQYF. In nucleotides, the CDR3 is TGTGCCAGTAGCTTTGGGGGGGGCTACGAGCAGTACTTC.

This sequence joins TRBV27 and TRBJ1-1, with TRBD1 identical over 8 bases. V was pared by 8 bases and J by 2 bases, with 10 bases of the junction left unmatched. The CDR3 is 15 amino acids. Germline lookup yields CDR1 MNHEY and CDR2 SMNVEV (reference sequence). CDR3 DNA sequence: TGTGCCAGCTGGGAAGCCAGGGGGCCCAACACTGAAGCTTTCTTT. Protein product: CASWEARGPNTEAFF.

The chain uses TRBV27 and TRBJ2-5; 8 positions agree with TRBD2. The CDR3 totals 16 residues. The germline gives CDR1 MNHEY, CDR2 SMNVEV (reference sequence). Losses at the gene ends were 4 bases for V and 4 bases for J; bases not matched to a gene: 11. DNA for the CDR3: TGTGCCAGCAGTTCTCCCCAATCGGGAGGGGGAGAGACCCAGTACTTC. This gives the protein CASSSPQSGGGETQYF.

The chain joins TRBV28 to TRBJ2-1, with TRBD2 identical over 15 bases. Losses at the gene ends were 6 bases for V and 7 bases for J; bases not matched to a gene: 4. The CDR3 sequence is 15 residues long. In germline, CDR1 is MDHEN, CDR2 SYDVKM. CDR3 protein: CASREGTSGRNEQFF. The CDR3 DNA reads as TGTGCCAGCAGGGAAGGGACTAGCGGGAGGAATGAGCAGTTCTTC.

The gene calls are TRBV10-3 and TRBJ2-2, with a tentative D call TRBD2 (5 bases). The CDR3 has 13 amino acids. Trimming stripped 10 bases from V and 0 bases from J, with 9 bases between. Germline V lookup: CDR1 ENHRY, CDR2 SYGVKD. CDR3 loop: CATKRPNTGELFF. In nucleotides, the CDR3 is TGTGCCACCAAGCGGCCGAACACCGGGGAGCTGTTTTTT.

This clone was recorded only once. The rearrangement uses TRBV28 and TRBJ1-1; 9 nucleotides align to TRBD1. V lost 4 bases to trimming and J lost 9 bases; unmatched junction nucleotides: 3. Germline V CDR1 and CDR2: MDHEN, SYDVKM. The CDR3 runs to 12 residues. For the CDR3, the DNA is TGTGCCAGCAGTTCCGGGACAGGGAAAGCTTTCTTT. Residues: CASSSGTGKAFF. The whole variable domain, remainder taken from reference TRBV28 and TRBJ1-1, is DVKVTQSSRYLVKRTGEKVFLECVQDMDHENMFWYRQDPGLGLRLIYFSYDVKMKEKGDIPEGYSVSREKKERFSLILESASTNQTSMYLCASSSGTGKAFFGQGTRLTVV.

This clone was recorded once. This chain links TRBV11-2 with TRBJ2-7, with TRBD1 matching over 8 bases. CDR1 SGHAT and CDR2 FQNNGV come from the germline V gene. After removal of 5 bases from V and 6 bases from J, the junction contained 15 bases not matched to a gene. CDR3 length equals 16 residues. CDR3 nucleotides: TGTGCCAGCAGCCACGGACAGGGAGGTCGCTGGTTCGAGCAGTACTTC. Amino acid sequence: CASSHGQGGRWFEQYF. Complete variable domain (other parts from reference TRBV11-2 and TRBJ2-7): EAGVAQSPRYKIIEKRQSVAFWCNPISGHATLYWYQQILGQGPKLLIQFQNNGVVDDSQLPKDRFSAERLKGVDSTLKIQPAKLEDSAVYLCASSHGQGGRWFEQYFGPGTRLTVT.

V and J are TRBV5-1 and TRBJ1-2; a possible D gene is TRBD1 (6 bases). Germline CDR1 is SGHRS and CDR2 is YFSETQ. With 1 base removed from V and 4 bases from J, the gap between germline ends came to 11 bases. The CDR3 totals 14 residues. The CDR3 bases are TGCGCCAGCAGCTTGCAGGGGCCAGGCTATGGCTACACCTTC. Its translation is CASSLQGPGYGYTF.

This clone has a handful of counts. The gene calls are TRBV4-3 and TRBJ2-7, with TRBD1 as a possible D gene (5 bases). Germline CDR1 LGHNA, CDR2 YSLEER. Trimming removed 0 bases from V and 6 bases from J, with 12 bases in between. The CDR3 runs 14 residues. CDR3 in DNA: TGCGCCAGCAGCCAAGATTCCCAGGGCGGCGAGCAGTACTTC. Its protein product is CASSQDSQGGEQYF.

This clone was counted once. The chain joins TRBV14 to TRBJ2-7, with TRBD2 matching 11 bases. The length of the CDR3 is 16 residues. Germline V gene lookup returns CDR1 SGHDN and CDR2 FVKESK. V shed 4 bases and J 4 bases; nucleotides not matched to a gene: 9. CDR3 DNA sequence: TGTGCCAGCAGCCCGCTCGAAACTAGCGGGAGTTACGAGCAGTACTTC. Translated, it gives CASSPLETSGSYEQYF. The full variable domain, its missing parts supplied by reference TRBV14 and TRBJ2-7, is EAGVTQFPSHSVIEKGQTVTLRCDPISGHDNLYWYRRVMGKEIKFLLHFVKESKQDESGMPNNRFLAERTGGTYSTLKVQPAELEDSGVYFCASSPLETSGSYEQYFGPGTRLTVT.

This chain links TRBV4-3 with TRBJ1-1; 10 bases map to TRBD1. CDR1 is LGHNA, CDR2 YSLEER, per germline. The CDR3 sequence is 17 residues long. J was trimmed by 5 bases and V by 1 base; bases with no gene match: 10. CDR3 sequence reads: CASSQAGTGDLGTEAFF. DNA for the CDR3: TGCGCCAGCAGCCAAGCCGGGACAGGGGATTTAGGGACTGAAGCTTTCTTT.

The chain employs TRBV27 and TRBJ2-1, with D possibly matching TRBD2 (5 bases). V lost 7 bases and J lost 0, with 19 bases in between. The CDR3 runs 17 residues. Germline V CDR1 and CDR2: MNHEY, SMNVEV (reference sequence). CDR3 nucleotide sequence: TGTGCCAGCAAACCTCGAGGACTCTCGAGCTCCTACAATGAGCAGTTCTTC. Its protein product is CASKPRGLSSSYNEQFF.

The CDR3 sequence: CASSLMKGRYGYTF. The CDR3 DNA follows: TGTGCCAGCAGCTTGATGAAGGGGCGCTATGGCTACACCTTC. This rearrangement joins TRBV7-9 to TRBJ1-2, with TRBD1 as a possible D gene (5 bases). The CDR3 loop spans 14 amino acids. Deletions cut 3 bases from V and 4 bases from J, with 12 bases between. Germline CDR1 reads SEHNR; CDR2 reads FQNEAQ (reference sequence).

The gene calls are TRBV28 and TRBJ2-7, with unresolved D. The germline gives CDR1 MDHEN, CDR2 SYDVKM. V was shortened by 2 bases and J by 3 bases, with 14 bases between the two germline ends. The CDR3 covers 15 residues. Here the CDR3 reads CASSLRGGLNYEQYF. CDR3 nucleotides: TGTGCCAGCAGTTTACGAGGCGGTTTGAACTACGAGCAGTACTTC.

This clone was seen once. CDR3 nucleotides: TGCGCCAGCAGCCCGAACCCGAACAGCTTAAATGAAAAACTGTTTTTT. It specifies CASSPNPNSLNEKLFF. The rearrangement links TRBV5-1 to TRBJ1-4; D remains ambiguous. The CDR3 spans 16 residues. The germline CDR1 and CDR2 sequences are SGHRS and YFSETQ. The germline V and J ends were trimmed by 4 bases and 5 bases, with 18 bases remaining between them.